This TCR beta chain was documented in a study of blood T cell repertoires in COVID-19. Study-wide background: The samples span acute and convalescent COVID-19 from the United States, Italy and Spain. T cells, B-cell-depleted T cells, or PBMCs provided the cDNA or gDNA that served as material.

This clone was recorded only once. Methods used by the authors: Counts of nucleated cells, estimated from reference gene primer amplification, were obtained. Profiled with immunoSEQ multiplex PCR; TCRdb holds only in-frame clones, not every one. Clone size and V and J calls were adopted from that table, with D and trimming inferred from the DNA. The data show around 150,000 clones, about 88% seen once. In germline, CDR1 is LGHDT, CDR2 YNNKEL (reference sequence). The CDR3 sequence is 14 residues long. V was cut by 7 bases and J by 5 bases, with 17 bases left in between. The sequence came from a man younger than 35 with acute or convalescent COVID-19. The sequenced sample consisted of peripheral blood. This chain joins TRBV3-1 (or the pseudogene TRBV3-2) and TRBJ1-2; D may be TRBD1 (6 bases). For the CDR3, the DNA is TGTGCCAGCAAGAAACAGGGTTGGGGATATGGCTACACCTTC. The encoded protein is CASKKQGWGYGYTF.